This TCR beta chain originates from a study of early T cells in non-severe SARS-CoV-2 infection (dated by TCRdb to the early 2020s). Looking at the study overall: Because TCR sequencing relied on bulk RNA taken from unsorted whole blood, pairing of alpha and beta chains was not possible.

A distance of 12 bases separates the germline ends of V and J, which lose 3 bases and 4 bases respectively. The germline V gene yields MGHRA for CDR1 and YSYEKL for CDR2. The CDR3 contains 14 residues, cysteine and phenylalanine counted. The only DNA kept is the CDR3, 42 bases in frame from the first base. Receptors were amplified or captured by 5' RACE. The sequencing machine was a NextSeq 500. In the TCR library protocol, unique molecular identifiers were attached to individual cDNA molecules to correct for PCR bias and sequencing error. Sequencing covered both TCR alpha and beta chains, and within each sample the abundances of alpha and beta sequences were tightly co-correlated. Per the authors' processing: Decombinator V4 was used to annotate TCR sequences for V gene, J gene and CDR3. Expanded TCRs were defined as changing significantly between any two time points under a Poisson model with p below 0.0001. TCR abundances were normalised to the total number of TCRs sequenced in each sample and reported as counts per million. MAIT TCRs were defined by TRAV1-2 paired with TRAJ12, TRAJ20 or TRAJ33, and iNKT TCRs by TRAV10 paired with TRAJ18. VDJdb, accessed 1 November 2021, was searched for CMV, EBV and SARS-CoV-2 annotated TCRs, with TCRs annotated for multiple antigens excluded. In-frame beta chains were kept once TCRdb had trimmed the public reads at Q25 with fastp and called clones with MiXCR. Each CDR3 protein gets just one entry, which takes the most common genes and DNA from the rows behind it. These V and J calls rely on TCRdb rather than the paper's analysis. Counted in this sample were approximately 70,000 distinct CDR3 sequences; roughly 12% of them appeared once. The top ten clones comprise less than 3.5% of the sample.

Results the study describes overall, beyond this receptor: VDJdb matching was skewed toward anti-spike CD8 responses and likely underestimated virus-specific expansions, missing private and CD4 specificities.

A case-control design nested within a healthcare worker cohort in London, UK, was used, with weekly nasopharyngeal swab PCR tests and blood sampling performed. Between 23 and 31 March 2020, the week of the UK lockdown, healthcare workers were enrolled and then followed up weekly for as long as 16 weeks. In regard to this clonotype: The antigen this receptor binds is unknown. Base qualities are missing; no much larger clone stands one base away.

This material consisted of whole blood, taken at baseline. In this chain, TRBV4-1 is recombined with TRBJ1-2, with TRBD1 perhaps the D gene, on 6 matching bases. The clonotype comes from an adult who was a healthcare worker with PCR-confirmed SARS-CoV-2 infection or an uninfected control (not recorded which). This receptor has the CDR3 CASSQRRGPYGYTF. The sequenced DNA is TGCGCCAGCAGCCAGCGCAGGGGTCCCTATGGCTACACCTTC.